The rows below give T cell receptor beta chains drawn from one sample of a study of T cells in Graves' hyperthyroidism and ophthalmopathy. TCRdb recomputed calls from the multiplex PCR reads with MiXCR, one row per CDR3 protein. The sample shows 200,000 or so distinct CDR3 sequences, 17% of them seen only once. Material: blood. These receptors all come from a woman in her 50s with Graves' hyperthyroidism. The CDR3 runs from the conserved cysteine through the conserved F or W. A D gene is named only where the DNA matches it firmly. Clone size is not always given. Where it is, it says once, few, many or a class for expanded clones.

>14|NA|TRBJ2-7|TRBV4-1|NA
CASSPSSMAYEQYF
TGCGCCAGCAGCCCTTCTTCGATGGCATACGAGCAGTACTTC
>17|TRBD1|TRBJ2-6|TRBV5-1|many
CASSRRQGSSGANVLTF
TGCGCCAGCAGCCGAAGACAGGGCTCCTCGGGGGCCAACGTCCTGACTTTC
>15|TRBD2|TRBJ2-5|TRBV6-1|many
CASSETISGSKTQYF
TGTGCCAGCAGTGAAACGATTAGCGGGAGTAAGACCCAGTACTTC
>16|NA|TRBJ1-1|TRBV6-1|many
CASSELYHQGGTEAFF
TGTGCCAGCAGTGAATTGTACCATCAGGGTGGCACTGAAGCTTTCTTT
>16|NA|TRBJ1-1|TRBV12-3/TRBV12-4|many
CASSLRSGLPNTEAFF
TGTGCCAGCAGTTTAAGGTCAGGCCTCCCCAACACTGAAGCTTTCTTT
>15|TRBD2|TRBJ2-5|TRBV12-3/TRBV12-4|many
CASSFSGRAMETQYF
TGTGCCAGCAGTTTTTCCGGGAGGGCCATGGAGACCCAGTACTTC
>15|TRBD2|TRBJ2-7|TRBV7-9|many
CASTLASGSMNEQYF
TGTGCCAGCACATTGGCTAGCGGGAGCATGAACGAGCAGTACTTC
>17|NA|TRBJ2-6|TRBV20-1|NA
CSASPPGGHSGANVLTF
TGCAGTGCTAGTCCGCCCGGGGGGCACTCTGGGGCCAACGTCCTGACTTTC
>14|TRBD1|TRBJ2-7|TRBV12-3/TRBV12-4|many
CASSLAGQVYEQYF
TGTGCCAGCAGTTTAGCGGGACAGGTCTACGAGCAGTACTTC
>15|NA|TRBJ2-5|TRBV11-3|few
CASSLRGEGGETQYF
TGTGCCAGCAGCTTAAGGGGCGAGGGGGGAGAGACCCAGTACTTC
>13|NA|TRBJ1-5|TRBV12-3/TRBV12-4|NA
CASSQTERQPQHF
TGTGCCAGCAGTCAGACAGAGAGACAGCCCCAGCATTTT
>14|NA|TRBJ1-1|TRBV11-1|NA
CASSLLWGSTEAFF
TGTGCCAGCAGCTTGTTGTGGGGGAGCACTGAAGCTTTCTTT
>14|TRBD1|TRBJ1-2|TRBV5-1|many
CASSLWWDSDGYTF
TGCGCCAGCAGCTTGTGGTGGGACAGCGATGGCTACACCTTC
>15|TRBD1|TRBJ2-7|TRBV7-3|NA
CASSLAGTGICEQYF
TGTGCCAGCAGCTTAGCCGGGACAGGGATCTGCGAGCAGTACTTC
>17|TRBD1|TRBJ1-2|TRBV27|NA
CASSPYRDRGAGYGYTF
TGTGCCAGCAGTCCGTACCGGGACAGGGGGGCTGGCTATGGCTACACCTTC
>17|TRBD2|TRBJ2-2|TRBV5-1|few
CASSLDGSGRGSGELFF
TGCGCCAGCAGCTTGGACGGTAGCGGGAGAGGGTCCGGGGAGCTGTTTTTT
>16|TRBD2|TRBJ2-1|TRBV30|NA
CAWRATSGRANNEQFF
TGTGCCTGGAGAGCGACTAGCGGGAGGGCTAACAATGAGCAGTTCTTC
>11|NA|TRBJ2-7|TRBV5-5|many
CASSLIYEQYF
TGTGCCAGCAGCCTCATATATGAGCAGTACTTC
>17|TRBD1|TRBJ2-7|TRBV12-3/TRBV12-4|many
CASRRFIGDRTTGEQYF
TGTGCCAGCAGGCGTTTTATAGGGGACAGGACTACGGGAGAGCAGTACTTC
>17|TRBD2|TRBJ2-7|TRBV5-1|many
CASSSGRAGGPAYEQYF
TGCGCCAGCAGCTCCGGGAGGGCGGGAGGACCGGCCTACGAGCAGTACTTC
>15|TRBD1|TRBJ2-7|TRBV12-3/TRBV12-4|many
CASTSSTGGRYEQYF
TGTGCCAGCACCTCTTCGACAGGGGGCAGATACGAGCAGTACTTC
>16|NA|TRBJ1-3|TRBV9|NA
CASSPSPFGTGNTIYF
TGTGCCAGCAGCCCATCGCCTTTCGGAACTGGAAACACCATATATTTT
>16|TRBD2|TRBJ2-3|TRBV11-2|many
CASSITGTSGRITQYF
TGTGCCAGCAGCATAACCGGGACTAGCGGGAGGATAACGCAGTATTTT
>15|NA|TRBJ2-3|TRBV7-9|many
CASQTAGRYTDTQYF
TGTGCCAGCCAAACGGCGGGCCGTTACACAGATACGCAGTATTTT
>16|TRBD2|TRBJ2-1|TRBV20-1|few
CSAREVAGSRFGEQFF
TGCAGTGCTCGGGAGGTAGCGGGATCCCGCTTCGGTGAGCAGTTCTTC
>15|TRBD2|TRBJ2-1|TRBV20-1|many
CSARDPLAAYNEQFF
TGCAGTGCTAGAGATCCACTAGCGGCCTACAATGAGCAGTTCTTC
>16|TRBD2|TRBJ2-3|TRBV7-2|many
CASSAYGTTNTDTQYF
TGTGCCAGCAGCGCTTATGGGACTACCAACACAGATACGCAGTATTTT
>14|TRBD2|TRBJ2-7|TRBV20-1|many
CSAGVSGRAYEQYF
TGCAGTGCGGGAGTAAGCGGGAGGGCCTACGAGCAGTACTTC
>14|NA|TRBJ2-5|TRBV28|NA
CASSLIGGRETQYF
TGTGCCAGCAGTTTAATCGGCGGTCGGGAGACCCAGTACTTC
>14|NA|TRBJ1-1|TRBV29-1|many
CSAAHGGSNTEAFF
TGCAGCGCCGCACATGGGGGTTCGAACACTGAAGCTTTCTTT
>13|NA|TRBJ2-3|TRBV30|NA
CAWAVGFTDTQYF
TGTGCCTGGGCAGTGGGATTCACAGATACGCAGTATTTT
>15|NA|TRBJ2-7|TRBV9|NA
CASSAGMGGSYEQYF
TGTGCCAGCAGCGCCGGGATGGGGGGATCATACGAGCAGTACTTC
>12|NA|TRBJ1-2|TRBV28|many
CASKKAGGGYTF
TGTGCCAGCAAGAAAGCTGGGGGGGGCTACACCTTC